This T cell receptor (beta chain) was identified in a study of T cells in Graves' hyperthyroidism and ophthalmopathy. Amplification of TCR beta CDR3 regions used RNA as the template. A set of HTBI primers served as the primers for a first-round RT-PCR of the TCR CDR3. TCRdb re-analysed the multiplex PCR reads in MiXCR, keeping a single row per CDR3 protein. Of more than 500,000 distinct CDR3 sequences listed, 14% are singletons. The CDR3 is 16 amino acids. CDR1 and CDR2 from the germline V gene are SGHDN and FVKESK. V shed 4 bases and J shed 0 bases, with 13 bases lying between them. This clonotype was observed a handful of times.

What was sequenced was blood. The source is a woman between 40 and 50 years old with Graves' hyperthyroidism. This rearrangement joins TRBV14 to TRBJ2-1; D is perhaps TRBD1 (6 bases). The CDR3 DNA is TGTGCCAGCAGCCTAGCCGGGACACTCTCCTACAATGAGCAGTTCTTC. It codes for CASSLAGTLSYNEQFF.